The source of this T cell receptor (beta chain) is a study of cytomegalovirus exposure and HLA in healthy donors. Study results and limitations: The authors listed 164 TCR beta chains as cytomegalovirus-associated. Using a false discovery rate of 0.05, a later analysis showed that fewer than 20,000 TCR beta sequences were associated with HLA alleles.

Both 60 Vbeta primers and 13 Jbeta primers went into the PCR. In the study's own analysis: Some 10 million shared chains were among the approximately 76 million unique TCR beta chains that a later analysis counted. Method: immunoSEQ multiplex PCR; TCRdb's copy keeps in-frame clones and lacks some. The V and J calls and clone size were taken over from that table, and D and trimming were inferred from the DNA. The table has 90,000 to 150,000 clones, approximately 80% seen once; the top ten hold approximately 3.7%. Regarding this clone: As yet, its antigen is unknown.

The ends were cut back, 1 base at V and 5 bases at J, with 14 bases in the middle. Germline CDR1 MNHNS, CDR2 SASEGT. The CDR3 has 15 amino acids. Input material: PBMCs. The TCR comes from a human donor in good health. V usage is TRBV6-1 and J usage is TRBJ1-2; a weak D match, TRBD1 (6 bases). The CDR3 DNA sequence: TGTGCCAGCAGTGAAGAGGGGGGGCAGGGGTATGGCTACACCTTC. It translates to CASSEEGGQGYGYTF.